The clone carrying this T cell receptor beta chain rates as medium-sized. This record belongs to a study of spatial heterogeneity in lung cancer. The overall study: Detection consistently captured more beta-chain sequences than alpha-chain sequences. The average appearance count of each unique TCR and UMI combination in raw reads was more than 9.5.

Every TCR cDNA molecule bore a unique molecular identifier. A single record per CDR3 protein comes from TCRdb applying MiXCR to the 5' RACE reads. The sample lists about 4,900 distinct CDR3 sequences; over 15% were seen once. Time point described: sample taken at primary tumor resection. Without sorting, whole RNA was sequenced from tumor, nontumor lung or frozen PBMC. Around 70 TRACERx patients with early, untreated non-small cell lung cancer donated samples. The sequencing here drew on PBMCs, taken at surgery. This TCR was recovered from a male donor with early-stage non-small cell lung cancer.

The CDR3 loop is CASSPSVQGALADTQYF. The CDR3, as DNA: TGTGCCAGCAGCCCATCCGTCCAGGGGGCATTGGCAGATACGCAGTATTTT. The chain employs TRBV5-5 and TRBJ2-3; 8 bases are a match to TRBD1. V was pared by 4 bases and J by 4 bases, with 14 bases of the junction left unmatched. The CDR3 contains 17 residues. Germline assignment: CDR1 SGHKS and CDR2 YYEKEE (reference sequence).